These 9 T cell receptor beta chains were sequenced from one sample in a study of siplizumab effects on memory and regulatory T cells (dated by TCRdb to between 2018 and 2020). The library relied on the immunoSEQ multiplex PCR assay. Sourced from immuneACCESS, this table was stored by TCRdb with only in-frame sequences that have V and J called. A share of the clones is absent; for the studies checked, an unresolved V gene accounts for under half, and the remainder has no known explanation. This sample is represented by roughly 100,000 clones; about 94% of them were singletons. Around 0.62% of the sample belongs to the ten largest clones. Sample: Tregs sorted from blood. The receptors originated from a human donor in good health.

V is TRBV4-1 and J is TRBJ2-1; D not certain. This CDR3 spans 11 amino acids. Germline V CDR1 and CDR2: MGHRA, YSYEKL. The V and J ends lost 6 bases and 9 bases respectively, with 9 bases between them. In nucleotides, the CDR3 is TGCGCCAGCAGACTTCTGGGTGAGCAGTTCTTC. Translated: CASRLLGEQFF.

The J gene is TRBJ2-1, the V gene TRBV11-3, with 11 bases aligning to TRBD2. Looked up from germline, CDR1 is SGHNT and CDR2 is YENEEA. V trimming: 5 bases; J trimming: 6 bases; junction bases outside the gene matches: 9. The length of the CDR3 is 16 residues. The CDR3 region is CASSENSGGASNEQFF. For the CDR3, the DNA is TGTGCCAGCAGCGAAAATAGCGGGGGGGCATCCAATGAGCAGTTCTTC.

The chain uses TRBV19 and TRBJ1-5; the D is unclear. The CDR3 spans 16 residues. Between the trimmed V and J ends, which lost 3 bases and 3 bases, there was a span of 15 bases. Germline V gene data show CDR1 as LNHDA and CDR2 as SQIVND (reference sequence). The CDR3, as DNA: TGTGCCAGTAGTATGTCTCTCGCAACGGTCAATCAGCCCCAGCATTTT. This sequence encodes CASSMSLATVNQPQHF.

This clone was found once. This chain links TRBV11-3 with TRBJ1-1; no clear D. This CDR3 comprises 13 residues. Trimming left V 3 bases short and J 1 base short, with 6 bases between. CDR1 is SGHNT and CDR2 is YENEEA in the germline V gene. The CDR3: CASSFEANTEAFF. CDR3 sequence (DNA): TGTGCCAGCAGCTTTGAGGCGAACACTGAAGCTTTCTTT.

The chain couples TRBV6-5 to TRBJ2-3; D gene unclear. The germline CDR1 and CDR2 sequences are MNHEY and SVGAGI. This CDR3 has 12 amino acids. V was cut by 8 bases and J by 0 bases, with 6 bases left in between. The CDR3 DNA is TGTGCCAGCGGCAGGAGCACAGATACGCAGTATTTT. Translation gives CASGRSTDTQYF.

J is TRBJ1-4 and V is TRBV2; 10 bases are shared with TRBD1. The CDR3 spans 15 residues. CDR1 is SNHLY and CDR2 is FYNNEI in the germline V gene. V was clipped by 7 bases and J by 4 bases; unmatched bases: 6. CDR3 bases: TGTGCCAGCACGGTCGACAGGGGGCTTAATGAAAAACTGTTTTTT. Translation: CASTVDRGLNEKLFF.

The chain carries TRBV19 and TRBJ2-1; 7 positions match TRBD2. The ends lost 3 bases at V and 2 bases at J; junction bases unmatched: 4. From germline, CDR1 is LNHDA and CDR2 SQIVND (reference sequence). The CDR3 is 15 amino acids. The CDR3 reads CASSIGLAAYNEQFF. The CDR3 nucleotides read TGTGCCAGTAGTATCGGTCTAGCGGCCTACAATGAGCAGTTCTTC.

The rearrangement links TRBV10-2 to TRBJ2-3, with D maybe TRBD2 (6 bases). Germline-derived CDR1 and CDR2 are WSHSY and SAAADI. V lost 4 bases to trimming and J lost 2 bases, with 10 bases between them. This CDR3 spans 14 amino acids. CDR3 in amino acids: CASSARGLTDTQYF. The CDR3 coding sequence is TGCGCCAGCAGTGCGAGGGGACTCACAGATACGCAGTATTTT.

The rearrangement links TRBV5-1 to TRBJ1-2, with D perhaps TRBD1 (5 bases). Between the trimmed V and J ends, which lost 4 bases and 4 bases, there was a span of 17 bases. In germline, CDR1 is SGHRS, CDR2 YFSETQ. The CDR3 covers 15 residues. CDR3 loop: CASSHSGLGPYGYTF. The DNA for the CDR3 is TGCGCCAGCAGCCACTCGGGGCTCGGTCCCTATGGCTACACCTTC.